This is a list of T cell receptor beta chains from one sample in a study of CD8+ T cells in alopecia areata. The table came from immunoSEQ multiplex PCR; TCRdb's copy has only in-frame clones and leaves some out. The table includes around 210,000 clones, roughly 56% detected once. Sequencing was performed on CD8+ T cells sorted from blood. All receptors come from a human donor in good health. Each CDR3 is given with its conserved first and last residue. D genes are given only for firm matches. Some rows have no size entry. The others give once, few or many, or a class for an expanded clone.

V gene: TRBV5-1
D gene: NA
clone size: NA
J gene: TRBJ2-1
CDR3 protein: CASSLSYVNEQFF
CDR3 DNA: TGCGCCAGCAGCCTATCATACGTTAATGAGCAGTTCTTC

V gene: TRBV6-5
D gene: NA
clone size: few
J gene: TRBJ2-5
CDR3 protein: CASSWGQETQYF
CDR3 DNA: TGTGCCAGCAGTTGGGGGCAAGAGACCCAGTACTTC

V gene: TRBV5-6
D gene: NA
clone size: NA
J gene: TRBJ1-1
CDR3 protein: CASSLMSTEAFF
CDR3 DNA: TGTGCCAGCAGCTTGATGAGCACTGAAGCTTTCTTT

V gene: TRBV29-1
D gene: TRBD1
clone size: NA
J gene: TRBJ1-1
CDR3 protein: CSVLGTGVGNTEAFF
CDR3 DNA: TGCAGCGTCCTCGGGACAGGGGTGGGCAACACTGAAGCTTTCTTT

V gene: TRBV13
D gene: NA
clone size: NA
J gene: TRBJ2-3
CDR3 protein: CASSLGERSPDTQYF
CDR3 DNA: TGTGCCAGCAGCTTAGGCGAAAGGTCGCCAGATACGCAGTATTTT

V gene: TRBV4-1
D gene: TRBD1
clone size: NA
J gene: TRBJ1-4
CDR3 protein: CASSPGTGDEKLFF
CDR3 DNA: TGCGCCAGCAGCCCCGGGACAGGGGATGAAAAACTGTTTTTT

V gene: TRBV6-5
D gene: TRBD1
clone size: NA
J gene: TRBJ1-6
CDR3 protein: CASNSDRGYSPLHF
CDR3 DNA: TGTGCCAGCAATTCGGACAGGGGCTATTCACCCCTCCACTTT

V gene: TRBV19
D gene: NA
clone size: few
J gene: TRBJ1-2
CDR3 protein: CASRDTNYDGYTF
CDR3 DNA: TGTGCCAGTAGGGACACTAACTATGATGGCTACACCTTC

V gene: TRBV9
D gene: NA
clone size: NA
J gene: TRBJ1-4
CDR3 protein: CASSSWGEKLFF
CDR3 DNA: TGTGCCAGCAGCTCGTGGGGGGAAAAACTGTTTTTT

V gene: TRBV11-2
D gene: NA
clone size: few
J gene: TRBJ2-4
CDR3 protein: CASSQWEGAKNIQYF
CDR3 DNA: TGTGCCAGCAGTCAATGGGAGGGGGCAAAAAACATTCAGTACTTC

V gene: TRBV10-2
D gene: TRBD2
clone size: few
J gene: TRBJ2-2
CDR3 protein: CASSLSGGASGELFF
CDR3 DNA: TGCGCCAGCAGTCTTAGCGGGGGGGCGTCCGGGGAGCTGTTTTTT

V gene: TRBV18
D gene: TRBD1
clone size: NA
J gene: TRBJ2-7
CDR3 protein: CASRPTGQGADEQYF
CDR3 DNA: TGTGCCAGCCGACCTACCGGGCAGGGGGCGGACGAGCAGTACTTC

V gene: TRBV27
D gene: NA
clone size: few
J gene: TRBJ2-7
CDR3 protein: CASSFEGSTGYEQYF
CDR3 DNA: TGTGCCAGCAGTTTCGAGGGATCAACCGGCTACGAGCAGTACTTC